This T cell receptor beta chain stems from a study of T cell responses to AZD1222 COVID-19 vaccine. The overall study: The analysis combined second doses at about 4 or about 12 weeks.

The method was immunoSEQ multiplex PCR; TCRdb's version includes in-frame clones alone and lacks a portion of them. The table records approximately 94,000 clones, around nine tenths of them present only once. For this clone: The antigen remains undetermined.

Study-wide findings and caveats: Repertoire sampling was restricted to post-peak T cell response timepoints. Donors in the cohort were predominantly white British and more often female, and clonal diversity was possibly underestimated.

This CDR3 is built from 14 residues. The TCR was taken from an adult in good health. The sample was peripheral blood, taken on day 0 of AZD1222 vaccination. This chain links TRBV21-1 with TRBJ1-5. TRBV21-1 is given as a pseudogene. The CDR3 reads CASSKGPINQPQHF. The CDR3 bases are TGTGCCAGCAGCAAGGGACCGATCAATCAGCCCCAGCATTTT.